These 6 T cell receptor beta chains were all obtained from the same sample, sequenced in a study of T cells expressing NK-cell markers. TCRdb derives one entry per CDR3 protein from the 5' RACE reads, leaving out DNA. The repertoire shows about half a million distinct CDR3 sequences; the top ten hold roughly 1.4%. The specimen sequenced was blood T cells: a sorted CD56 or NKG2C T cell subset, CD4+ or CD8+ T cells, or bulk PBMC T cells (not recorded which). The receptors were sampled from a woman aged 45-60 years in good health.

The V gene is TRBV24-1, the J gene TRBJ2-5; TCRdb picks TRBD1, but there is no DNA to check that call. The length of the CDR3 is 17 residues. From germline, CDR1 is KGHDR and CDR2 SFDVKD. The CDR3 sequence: CATSAQGGSPLQETQYF.

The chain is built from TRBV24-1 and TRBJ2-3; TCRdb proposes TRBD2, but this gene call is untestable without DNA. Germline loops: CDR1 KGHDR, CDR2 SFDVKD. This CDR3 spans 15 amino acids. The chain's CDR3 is CATSVSLAGTDTQYF.

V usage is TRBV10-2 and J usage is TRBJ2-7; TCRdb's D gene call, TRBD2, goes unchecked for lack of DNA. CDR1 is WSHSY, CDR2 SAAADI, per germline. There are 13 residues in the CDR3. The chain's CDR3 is CASFGIEGYEQYF.

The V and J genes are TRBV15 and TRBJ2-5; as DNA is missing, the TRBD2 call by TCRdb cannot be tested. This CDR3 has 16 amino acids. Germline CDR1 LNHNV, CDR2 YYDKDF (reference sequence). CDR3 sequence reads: CATSSRLAGGGETQYF.

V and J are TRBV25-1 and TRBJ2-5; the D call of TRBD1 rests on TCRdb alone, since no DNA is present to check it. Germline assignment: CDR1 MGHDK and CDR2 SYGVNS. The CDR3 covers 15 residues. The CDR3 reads CASSERFGNQETQYF.

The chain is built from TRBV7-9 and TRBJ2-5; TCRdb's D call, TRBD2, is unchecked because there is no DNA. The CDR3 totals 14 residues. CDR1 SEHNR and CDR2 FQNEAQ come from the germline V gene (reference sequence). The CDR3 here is CANGLAVGGETQYF. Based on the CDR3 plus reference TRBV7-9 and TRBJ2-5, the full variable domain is DTGVSQNPRHKITKRGQNVTFRCDPISEHNRLYWYRQTLGQGPEFLTYFQNEAQLEKSRLLSDRFSAERPKGSFSTLEIQRTEQGDSAMYLCANGLAVGGETQYFGPGTRLLVL.